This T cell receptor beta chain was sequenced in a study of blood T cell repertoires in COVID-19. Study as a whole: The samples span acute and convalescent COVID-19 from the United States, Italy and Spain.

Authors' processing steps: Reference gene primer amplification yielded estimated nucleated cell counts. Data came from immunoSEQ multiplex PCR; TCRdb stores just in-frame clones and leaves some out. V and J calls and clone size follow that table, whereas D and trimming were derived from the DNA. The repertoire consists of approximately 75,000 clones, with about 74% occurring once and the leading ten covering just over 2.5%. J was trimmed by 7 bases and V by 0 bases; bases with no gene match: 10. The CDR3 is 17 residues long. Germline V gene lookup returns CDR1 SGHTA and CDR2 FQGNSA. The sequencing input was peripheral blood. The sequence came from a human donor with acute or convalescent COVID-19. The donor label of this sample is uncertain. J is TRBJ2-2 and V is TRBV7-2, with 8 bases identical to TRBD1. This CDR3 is CASSLARLGQGFGELFF. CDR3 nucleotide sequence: TGTGCCAGCAGCTTAGCGCGCCTCGGACAGGGTTTCGGGGAGCTGTTTTTT.